This T cell receptor beta chain was identified during a study of T cell repertoires in cytomegalovirus infection. Study as a whole: An indication of both CMV infection and matching HLA type came from public TCR beta signatures. Whole-study results and caveats: HLA-C-restricted CMV-specific TCR beta clonotypes prevailed in the ex vivo response.

TCRdb processed the reads anew with MiXCR; each CDR3 protein has one entry. The sample consists of roughly 600,000 distinct CDR3 sequences, less than 25% of them appearing once. Only a few counts were recorded for this clonotype. No antigen is known for it. The germline gives CDR1 SQVTM, CDR2 ANQGSEA. Trimming removed 6 bases from V and 6 bases from J, with 19 bases in between. This CDR3 has 14 amino acids. What was sequenced was CD8+ T cells from PBMCs. The rearrangement joins TRBV29-1 to TRBJ2-3; TRBD1 is a possible D gene (6 bases). The TCR comes from a human donor in good health (CMV status not recorded). Some clones in this sample may be carry-over from other donors' samples. DNA for the CDR3: TGCAGCGTGGAACTGACAGGCCCTTTTGATACGCAGTATTTT. This translates into CSVELTGPFDTQYF.